One T cell receptor (beta chain) is described in this entry. Its target is unknown. Collection of blood occurred at baseline, at cycle 4 day 1, and at cycle 7 day 1. Germline lookup yields CDR1 MGHDK and CDR2 SYGVNS. Trimming removed 0 bases at V and 5 bases at J, with 11 bases between. The CDR3 loop spans 16 amino acids. The data were obtained in a study of OX40 agonist ivuxolimab in advanced cancers. The repertoire was sequenced with immunoSEQ multiplex PCR; TCRdb's copy has only in-frame clones and lacks some. The repertoire has 90,000 to 150,000 clones, 80% to 90% of them found once; the top ten carry under 0.7%. Findings and limits, study-wide: Relative to CD4+ cells, CD8+ T cells on average had more expanded clones.

This sequence joins TRBV25-1 and TRBJ1-6; D gene unclear. The source material was CD4+ or CD8+ T cells sorted from blood, sampled in a trial of the OX40 agonist ivuxolimab. The origin of this receptor is an adult with an advanced solid tumor such as melanoma, head and neck, liver or kidney cancer. CDR3 amino acids: CASSEYPGGNNSPLHF. Written as DNA, the CDR3 is TGTGCCAGCAGTGAATACCCGGGAGGGAATAATTCACCCCTCCACTTT.